This entry lists 20 T cell receptor beta chains sequenced from one sample in a study of OX40 agonist ivuxolimab in advanced cancers. Assay: immunoSEQ multiplex PCR; the TCRdb copy retains only in-frame clones and omits some. The data show about 77,000 clones, with roughly 90% seen just once and approximately 2.4% held by the top ten. Sequences were derived from CD4+ or CD8+ T cells sorted from blood, sampled in a trial of the OX40 agonist ivuxolimab. Receptors originate from an adult with an advanced solid tumor such as melanoma, head and neck, liver or kidney cancer.

The chain carries TRBV2 and TRBJ1-1; 7 nucleotides agree with TRBD1. The length of the CDR3 is 15 residues. Germline V gene lookup returns CDR1 SNHLY and CDR2 FYNNEI. The J segment lost 3 bases and the V segment lost 5 bases, leaving 9 bases of the junction unmatched. CDR3: CASSPRTGMDTEAFF. The CDR3, as DNA: TGTGCCAGCAGTCCCAGGACAGGAATGGACACTGAAGCTTTCTTT.

The V call is TRBV7-2, the J call TRBJ2-3; a possible D gene is TRBD2 (6 bases). The V gene's germline CDR1 is SGHTA and CDR2 FQGNSA. The length of the CDR3 is 16 residues. With 1 base removed from V and 0 bases from J, the gap between germline ends came to 11 bases. The CDR3: CASSLVYGGSTDTQYF. CDR3 in DNA: TGTGCCAGCAGCTTAGTCTACGGGGGTAGCACAGATACGCAGTATTTT.

The V gene is TRBV5-4, the J gene TRBJ1-5; D uncertain. V was cut by 0 bases and J by 6 bases, with 7 bases left in between. This CDR3 is 13 amino acids long. CDR1 SGHNT and CDR2 YYREEE come from the germline V gene (reference sequence). The CDR3 nucleotides are TGTGCCAGCAGCTTGGCCCCTTTTCAGCCCCAGCATTTT. This gives the protein CASSLAPFQPQHF.

The genes are TRBV5-1 and TRBJ2-7, with TRBD1 as a possible D gene (6 bases). The V gene's germline CDR1 is SGHRS and CDR2 YFSETQ. The CDR3 length is 17 residues. V was shortened by 5 bases and J by 1 base, with 22 bases between the two germline ends. Here the CDR3 reads CASSFATSGTKSYEQYF. The DNA of the CDR3 is TGCGCCAGCAGTTTCGCAACCTCCGGGACAAAATCCTACGAGCAGTACTTC.

The chain links TRBV5-6 to TRBJ2-5, with 7 positions matching TRBD2. After removal of 4 bases from V and 3 bases from J, the junction contained 3 bases not matched to a gene. This CDR3 is 13 amino acids long. The germline gives CDR1 SGHDT, CDR2 YYEEEE. CDR3 bases: TGTGCCAGCAGCCACCGGGGGGAAGAGACCCAGTACTTC. This sequence encodes CASSHRGEETQYF.

V usage is TRBV28 and J usage is TRBJ2-2; no reliable D call. V was trimmed by 8 bases and J by 5 bases, leaving 9 bases between them. The CDR3 sequence is 12 residues long. Per germline, CDR1 MDHEN and CDR2 SYDVKM. CDR3 nucleotide sequence: TGTGCCAGCTTAAGCCCTACCGGGGAGCTGTTTTTT. Protein sequence: CASLSPTGELFF.

This clone was seen just once. The V and J genes are TRBV5-1 and TRBJ1-2; TRBD1 agrees at 8 bases. There are 14 residues in the CDR3. V was pared by 5 bases and J by 0 bases, with 3 bases of the junction left unmatched. CDR1 is SGHRS, CDR2 YFSETQ, per germline. CDR3 loop: CASSRDRTNYGYTF. As DNA, the CDR3 is TGCGCCAGCAGTAGGGACAGGACTAACTATGGCTACACCTTC.

The V gene is TRBV4-2, the J gene TRBJ2-1, with a weak D call TRBD2 (6 bases). Germline loops: CDR1 LGHNA, CDR2 YNFKEQ. Trimming stripped 3 bases from V and 4 bases from J, with 13 bases between. CDR3 length: 15 residues. The CDR3, as DNA: TGTGCCAGCAGCCAGGTGGAGGGCCCATACAATGAGCAGTTCTTC. Translated, it gives CASSQVEGPYNEQFF.

The CDR3 here is CASSQDRGAWFF. In nucleotides, the CDR3 is TGTGCCAGCAGCCAAGACCGGGGGGCGTGGTTCTTC. The chain recombines TRBV4-2 with TRBJ2-1; D is perhaps TRBD2 (7 bases). V was pared by 0 bases and J by 15 bases, with 12 bases between. Germline CDR1 is LGHNA and CDR2 is YNFKEQ. The CDR3 sequence is 12 residues long.

In this sample, this clone turned up a few times. The J gene is TRBJ1-2, the V gene TRBV19; the D is unclear. V shed 2 bases and J shed 1 base, with 11 bases lying between them. The CDR3 covers 15 residues. The germline V gene encodes CDR1 LNHDA and CDR2 SQIVND (reference sequence). CDR3 sequence: CASSIKSGSNYGYTF. The DNA of the CDR3 is TGTGCCAGTAGTATAAAGTCGGGGAGTAACTATGGCTACACCTTC.

J is TRBJ1-1 and V is TRBV18, with D unresolved. With 8 bases removed from V and 0 bases from J, the gap between germline ends came to 10 bases. This CDR3 comprises 13 residues. Per the germline V gene, CDR1 is KGHSH and CDR2 is LQKENI. The CDR3 spells CASRGVMNTEAFF. The DNA for the CDR3 is TGTGCCAGCAGAGGTGTCATGAACACTGAAGCTTTCTTT.

This chain connects TRBV4-1 to TRBJ2-5; D ambiguous. CDR3 length: 14 amino acids. V lost 0 bases to trimming and J lost 4 bases, with 9 bases between them. CDR1 MGHRA and CDR2 YSYEKL come from the germline V gene. The CDR3 spells CASSQDRFGETQYF. The DNA of the CDR3 is TGCGCCAGCAGCCAAGACAGGTTCGGAGAGACCCAGTACTTC.

This chain connects TRBV7-9 to TRBJ1-2; 8 bases agree with TRBD1. The CDR3 totals 13 residues. J lost 8 bases, V lost 2 bases, and 4 bases had no gene match. Per the germline V gene, CDR1 is SEHNR and CDR2 is FQNEAQ (reference sequence). The CDR3: CASSLQGAQGYTF. DNA of the CDR3: TGTGCCAGCAGCTTACAGGGGGCACAGGGCTACACCTTC. The whole variable domain, remainder taken from reference TRBV7-9 and TRBJ1-2, is DTGVSQNPRHKITKRGQNVTFRCDPISEHNRLYWYRQTLGQGPEFLTYFQNEAQLEKSRLLSDRFSAERPKGSFSTLEIQRTEQGDSAMYLCASSLQGAQGYTFGSGTRLTVV.

This chain connects TRBV5-6 to TRBJ1-2; possibly TRBD1 for D (6 bases). The V end lost 1 base, the J end lost 5 bases, and 9 bases lay between the germline ends. The length of the CDR3 is 13 residues. Germline assignment: CDR1 SGHDT and CDR2 YYEEEE. The CDR3, as DNA: TGTGCCAGCAGCTTGCGGGACACTTATGGCTACACCTTC. Its protein is CASSLRDTYGYTF.

The genes are TRBV4-2 and TRBJ1-2; a weak D match, TRBD1 (6 bases). The CDR3 consists of 17 residues. Per the germline V gene, CDR1 is LGHNA and CDR2 is YNFKEQ. Trimming removed 3 bases from V and 2 bases from J, with 19 bases in between. The DNA of the CDR3 is TGTGCCAGCAGCCATTTCACACCGGGGGCAGGGAACTATGGCTACACCTTC. It specifies CASSHFTPGAGNYGYTF.

This clone came up once. The V gene is TRBV19, the J gene TRBJ1-5, with D tentatively TRBD1 (6 bases). Trimming stripped 3 bases from V and 7 bases from J, with 19 bases between. CDR1 LNHDA and CDR2 SQIVND come from the germline V gene (reference sequence). The CDR3 contains 16 residues. CDR3 protein: CASSMGDGRGRQPQHF. The CDR3 DNA sequence: TGTGCCAGTAGTATGGGAGATGGCAGGGGAAGACAGCCCCAGCATTTT.

V and J are TRBV4-1 and TRBJ2-1; 11 positions match TRBD2. The CDR3 runs to 17 residues. Per the germline V gene, CDR1 is MGHRA and CDR2 is YSYEKL. V lost 3 bases, J lost 5 bases, and 9 bases stayed unmatched. This CDR3 is CASSQWGPGLADNEQFF. The CDR3 DNA reads TGCGCCAGCAGCCAGTGGGGACCGGGACTAGCGGACAATGAGCAGTTCTTC.

The J gene is TRBJ2-7, the V gene TRBV5-1; weak D call: TRBD2 (6 bases). V was pared by 0 bases and J by 3 bases, with 13 bases between. Germline V CDR1 and CDR2: SGHRS, YFSETQ. CDR3 length: 15 residues. This CDR3 is CASSLAPGVDYEQYF. The CDR3 bases are TGCGCCAGCAGCTTGGCGCCGGGGGTGGACTACGAGCAGTACTTC.

The V and J genes are TRBV14 and TRBJ2-7; maybe TRBD2 (7 bases). The CDR3 has 16 residues. Germline V CDR1 and CDR2: SGHDN, FVKESK. The germline V and J ends were trimmed by 1 base and 3 bases, with 16 bases remaining between them. This chain's CDR3 is CASSQGSGTTGYEQYF. As DNA, the CDR3 is TGTGCCAGCAGCCAAGGCAGCGGGACGACAGGCTACGAGCAGTACTTC.

This clone was recorded only once. The chain uses TRBV20-1 and TRBJ2-7, with unresolved D. The V and J ends lost 4 bases and 3 bases respectively, with 4 bases between them. In germline, CDR1 is DFQATT, CDR2 SNEGSKA (reference sequence). The CDR3 length is 10 residues. DNA of the CDR3: TGCAGTGCTACCCGCTACGAGCAGTACTTC. Its protein is CSATRYEQYF.